These T cell receptor beta chains were read from a single sample in a study of T cells after yellow fever vaccination. From the 5' RACE reads, TCRdb called clonotypes with MiXCR, one entry per CDR3 protein. The data hold about 230,000 distinct CDR3 sequences, with around 6.7% observed a single time. Sequences were derived from CD4+ T cells sorted from PBMCs, sampled on the day of the yellow fever booster vaccination. Receptor source: a man under 40 who received the YFV17D yellow fever vaccine. CDR3s include the opening cysteine and the closing phenylalanine or tryptophan. The D gene is left open where the match is weak. The size field is filled for only some rows; it gives once, few, many or a size class.

j_call clone_size cdr3_length v_call d_call cdr3_aa cdr3_nt
TRBJ2-1 NA 16 TRBV20-1 TRBD1 CSARDTGTGEFNEQFF TGCAGTGCTAGAGATACCGGGACAGGGGAATTCAATGAGCAGTTCTTC
TRBJ1-6 few 13 TRBV4-3 NA CASSQDRVSPLHF TGCGCCAGCAGCCAAGACAGGGTTTCACCCCTCCACTTT
TRBJ2-1 many 14 TRBV6-5 NA CASLQGSSYNEQFF TGTGCCAGCCTACAGGGAAGCTCCTACAATGAGCAGTTCTTC
TRBJ1-1 NA 15 TRBV18 NA CASSPPQGRVVEAFF TGTGCCAGCTCACCACCCCAGGGCAGGGTGGTTGAAGCTTTCTTT
TRBJ2-7 few 14 TRBV5-4 NA CASSLPQASHEQYF TGTGCCAGCAGCTTGCCACAGGCCTCCCACGAGCAGTACTTC
TRBJ1-1 NA 14 TRBV28 TRBD1 CASSRGQAYTEAFF TGTGCCAGCAGTAGGGGACAGGCGTACACTGAAGCTTTCTTT
TRBJ2-1 few 16 TRBV6-2/TRBV6-3 TRBD2 CASTQPLAGLYNEQFF TGTGCCAGCACTCAGCCCCTAGCGGGGCTTTACAATGAGCAGTTCTTC
TRBJ2-3 many 15 TRBV6-5 NA CASTPRATYTDTQYF TGTGCCAGCACCCCCCGCGCTACTTACACAGATACGCAGTATTTT
TRBJ2-7 NA 14 TRBV6-1 NA CASSEVPGTYEQYF TGTGCCAGCAGTGAAGTGCCAGGCACCTACGAGCAGTACTTC
TRBJ2-2 NA 16 TRBV5-4 TRBD2 CASSPTSGGNTGELFF TGTGCCAGCAGCCCCACTTCGGGAGGAAACACCGGGGAGCTGTTTTTT
TRBJ1-1 NA 13 TRBV20-1 NA CSASPQEVTEAFF TGCAGTGCTAGCCCCCAGGAGGTCACTGAAGCTTTCTTT
TRBJ2-1 NA 18 TRBV19 TRBD2 CASSHGPTGRGRVDEQFF TGTGCCAGTAGCCATGGTCCTACCGGGAGGGGGAGGGTGGATGAGCAGTTCTTC
TRBJ2-1 NA 15 TRBV30 TRBD2 CAWSRRAGALNEQFF TGTGCCTGGAGTCGACGAGCGGGGGCTCTCAATGAGCAGTTCTTC
TRBJ2-3 many 14 TRBV5-1 NA CASSEHGETDTQYF TGCGCCAGCAGCGAGCACGGGGAAACAGATACGCAGTATTTT
TRBJ2-7 many 14 TRBV5-1 TRBD1 CASSSVDRDYEQYF TGCGCCAGCAGCTCCGTTGACAGGGACTACGAGCAGTACTTC
TRBJ2-7 few 15 TRBV6-5 NA CASSYPHGRSYEQYF TGTGCCAGCAGTTACCCCCACGGCCGCTCCTACGAGCAGTACTTC
TRBJ2-2 few 14 TRBV6-1 NA CASSPAANTGELFF TGTGCCAGCAGCCCCGCCGCGAACACCGGGGAGCTGTTTTTT
TRBJ1-3 few 14 TRBV3-1 NA CASTETVSGNTIYF TGTGCCAGCACCGAGACTGTCTCTGGAAACACCATATATTTT
TRBJ2-4 few 15 TRBV7-2 NA CASSLAGQYRGGQYF TGTGCCAGCAGCTTAGCGGGACAGTACCGCGGGGGTCAATACTTC
TRBJ2-7 NA 14 TRBV30 NA CAWSNLGYVNQANF TGTGCCTGGAGTAACCTCGGTTACGTAAACCAGGCCAACTTC
TRBJ2-7 few 14 TRBV5-6 NA CASSFTGQGYEQYF TGTGCCAGCAGCTTCACAGGGCAGGGATACGAGCAGTACTTC
TRBJ2-1 many 11 TRBV7-9 TRBD1 CASSSGQGEFF TGTGCCAGCAGCTCGGGACAGGGGGAGTTCTTC
TRBJ2-3 many 12 TRBV28 NA CASSLLTDTQYF TGTGCCAGCAGTTTGCTCACAGATACGCAGTATTTT
TRBJ2-7 NA 16 TRBV10-2 TRBD2 CASKATTSGALDEQYF TGCGCCAGCAAAGCAACGACTAGCGGGGCCCTGGACGAGCAGTACTTC
TRBJ2-1 NA 15 TRBV11-3 NA CASSPLGGGYNEQFF TGTGCCAGCAGCCCTTTGGGGGGAGGTTACAATGAGCAGTTCTTC
TRBJ2-7 few 14 TRBV7-2 NA CASSPTITTYEQYF TGTGCCAGCAGCCCCACTATCACAACCTACGAGCAGTACTTC
TRBJ2-1 NA 14 TRBV24-1 NA CATSGKSSYNEQFF TGTGCCACCAGTGGTAAGAGCTCCTACAATGAGCAGTTCTTC
TRBJ1-6 many 15 TRBV12-3/TRBV12-4 NA CASTPTGNLGSPLHF TGTGCCAGCACCCCGACAGGAAACTTAGGATCACCCCTCCACTTT
TRBJ2-1 many 15 TRBV27 TRBD2 CASSSSGRAWNEQFF TGTGCCAGCAGTTCTAGCGGGAGGGCCTGGAATGAGCAGTTCTTC
TRBJ1-1 few 16 TRBV7-2 NA CASNPPYPDRPTEAFF TGTGCCAGCAATCCTCCTTACCCGGACCGGCCCACTGAAGCTTTCTTT
TRBJ2-3 many 15 TRBV5-1 NA CASSLGQQTTDTQYF TGCGCCAGCAGCTTAGGGCAGCAAACCACAGATACGCAGTATTTT
TRBJ2-7 few 14 TRBV14 NA CASSQRSGSYEQYF TGTGCCAGCAGCCAAAGATCCGGAAGCTACGAGCAGTACTTC
TRBJ2-7 many 13 TRBV29-1 NA CSVVARGGYEQYF TGCAGCGTTGTTGCCAGGGGAGGCTACGAGCAGTACTTC
TRBJ2-1 many 11 TRBV21-1 NA CASAQGYEQFF TGTGCCAGCGCACAGGGATATGAGCAGTTCTTC
TRBJ1-5 few 15 TRBV4-3 NA CASSQAQGREQPQHF TGCGCCAGCAGCCAAGCACAGGGACGAGAACAGCCCCAGCATTTT